A selection of T cell receptor beta chains follows, all from one sample in a study of blood T cells in healthy people across ages. Each CDR3 protein gets one entry after TCRdb re-called the 5' RACE reads with MiXCR. The data show 920,000 or so distinct CDR3 sequences, with under 45% seen just once and about 20% held by the top ten. Sequenced: blood. The receptors originated from a woman aged 60-70 years in good health. CDR3s leave out the opening cysteine and the closing phenylalanine or tryptophan. The size entry is marked missing in some rows and otherwise reads once, few, many or a size class.

size: NA
V: TRBV10-3
CDR3: AISELAGGNQPQH

size: few
V: TRBV27
CDR3: ASGVRGVHRGGYT

size: NA
V: TRBV4-1
CDR3: ASSQDPGDEQF

size: NA
V: TRBV5-5
CDR3: ASSIPGQYTDTQY

size: NA
V: TRBV29-1
CDR3: SVAPQRSSGANVLT

size: NA
V: TRBV14
CDR3: ASSPRDRVRPSYKQY

size: NA
V: TRBV6-2/TRBV6-3
CDR3: ASTQTGVQPQH

size: NA
V: TRBV3-1
CDR3: ASSPPGPRDEKLF

size: few
V: TRBV9
CDR3: ASSTGGISYNEQF

size: few
V: TRBV6-5
CDR3: ASTGVGQAQY

size: NA
V: TRBV3-1
CDR3: ASKPGPGNEQF

size: NA
V: TRBV6-1
CDR3: ASSEGHSYREDETQY

size: NA
V: TRBV20-1
CDR3: SATPLAGVVKTQY

size: NA
V: TRBV20-1
CDR3: SARPGGGSETQY

size: few
V: TRBV4-2
CDR3: ASSQDTRTGGSYEQY

size: NA
V: TRBV25-1
CDR3: ASSESRTSEQY

size: once
V: TRBV10-3
CDR3: AISEGQGEVF

size: NA
V: TRBV12-3/TRBV12-4
CDR3: ASGLAGKDNEQF

size: NA
V: TRBV5-6
CDR3: TSSVRLASYEQY